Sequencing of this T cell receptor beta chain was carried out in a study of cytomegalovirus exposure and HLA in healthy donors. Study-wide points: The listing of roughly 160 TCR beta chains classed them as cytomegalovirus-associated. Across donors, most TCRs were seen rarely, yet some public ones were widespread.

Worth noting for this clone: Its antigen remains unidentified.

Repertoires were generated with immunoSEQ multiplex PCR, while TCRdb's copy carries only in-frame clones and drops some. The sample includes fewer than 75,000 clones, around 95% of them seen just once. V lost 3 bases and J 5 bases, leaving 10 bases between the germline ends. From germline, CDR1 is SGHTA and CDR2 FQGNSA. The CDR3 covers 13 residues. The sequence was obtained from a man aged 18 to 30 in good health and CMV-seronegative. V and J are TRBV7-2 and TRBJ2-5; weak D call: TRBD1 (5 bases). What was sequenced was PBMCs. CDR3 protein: CASSFRGEETQYF. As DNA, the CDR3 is TGTGCCAGCAGCTTTAGGGGTGAGGAGACCCAGTACTTC. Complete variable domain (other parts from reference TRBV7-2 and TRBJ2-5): GAGVSQSPSNKVTEKGKDVELRCDPISGHTALYWYRQSLGQGLEFLIYFQGNSAPDKSGLPSDRFSAERTGGSVSTLTIQRTQQEDSAVYLCASSFRGEETQYFGPGTRLLVL.